This T cell receptor (beta chain) is drawn from a study of T cell repertoires in cytomegalovirus infection. V lost 5 bases to trimming and J lost 0 bases, with 8 bases between them. The CDR3 loop spans 14 amino acids. Per germline, CDR1 DFQATT and CDR2 SNEGSKA (reference sequence). With regard to this clonotype: The antigen is not known.

TCRdb re-derived calls from the reads in MiXCR, one entry per CDR3 protein. The sample contains roughly 990,000 distinct CDR3 sequences, roughly 31% of which appear only once. This sample comprised cultured CD8+ T cells from PBMCs, obtained from culture after CMV antigen stimulation. The chain employs TRBV20-1 and TRBJ1-6; perhaps TRBD1 as D (5 bases). The receptor was derived from a human donor in good health (CMV status not recorded). Some clones in this sample may be carry-over from other donors' samples. CDR3 residues: CSASGSSYNSPLHF. In nucleotides, the CDR3 is TGCAGTGCTTCAGGGAGCTCCTATAATTCACCCCTCCACTTT.